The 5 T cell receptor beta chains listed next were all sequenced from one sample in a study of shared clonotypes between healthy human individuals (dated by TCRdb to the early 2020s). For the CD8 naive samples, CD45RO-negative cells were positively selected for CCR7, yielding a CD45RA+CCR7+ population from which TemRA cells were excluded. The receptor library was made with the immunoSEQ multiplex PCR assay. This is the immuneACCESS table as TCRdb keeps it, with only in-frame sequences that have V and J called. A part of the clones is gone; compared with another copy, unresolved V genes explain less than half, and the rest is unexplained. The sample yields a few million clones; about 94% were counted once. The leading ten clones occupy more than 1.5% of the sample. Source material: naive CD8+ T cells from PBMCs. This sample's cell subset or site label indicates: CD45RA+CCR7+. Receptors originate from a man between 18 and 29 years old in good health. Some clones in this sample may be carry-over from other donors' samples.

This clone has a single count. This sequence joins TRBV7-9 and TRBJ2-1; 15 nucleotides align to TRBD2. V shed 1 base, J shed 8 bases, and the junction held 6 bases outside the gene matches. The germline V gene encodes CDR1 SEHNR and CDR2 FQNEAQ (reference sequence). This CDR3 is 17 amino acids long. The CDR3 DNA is TGTGCCAGCAGCTTAGGTAGGGGGACTAGCGGGAGGCATGAGCAGTTCTTC. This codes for CASSLGRGTSGRHEQFF.

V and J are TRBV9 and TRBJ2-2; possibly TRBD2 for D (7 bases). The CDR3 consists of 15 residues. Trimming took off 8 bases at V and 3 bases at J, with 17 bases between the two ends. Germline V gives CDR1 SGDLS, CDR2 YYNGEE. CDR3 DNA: TGTGCCAGTCGGGGGCGGGAGTGGGACACCGGGGAGCTGTTTTTT. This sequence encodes CASRGREWDTGELFF.

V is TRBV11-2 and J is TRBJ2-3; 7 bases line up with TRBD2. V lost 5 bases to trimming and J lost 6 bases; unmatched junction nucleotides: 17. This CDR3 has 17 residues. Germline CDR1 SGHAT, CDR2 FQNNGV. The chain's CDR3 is CASSQLSLREREDTQYF. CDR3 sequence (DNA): TGTGCCAGCAGCCAACTCAGTTTGCGGGAGAGAGAGGATACGCAGTATTTT.

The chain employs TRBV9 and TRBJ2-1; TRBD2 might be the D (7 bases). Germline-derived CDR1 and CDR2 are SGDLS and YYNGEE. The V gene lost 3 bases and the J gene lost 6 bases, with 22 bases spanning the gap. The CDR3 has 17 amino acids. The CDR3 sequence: CASSDTVGGHHTNEQFF. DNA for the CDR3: TGTGCCAGCAGCGACACCGTCGGGGGGCATCATACCAATGAGCAGTTCTTC.

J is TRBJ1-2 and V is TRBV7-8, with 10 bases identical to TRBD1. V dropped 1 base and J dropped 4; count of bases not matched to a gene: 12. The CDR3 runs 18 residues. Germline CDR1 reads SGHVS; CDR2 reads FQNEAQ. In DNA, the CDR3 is TGTGCCAGCAGCTTAGACCGGGACAGGGGTGTTTTGAGCTATGGCTACACCTTC. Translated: CASSLDRDRGVLSYGYTF. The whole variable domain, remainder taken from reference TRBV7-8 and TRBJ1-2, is GAGVSQSPRYKVAKRGQDVALRCDPISGHVSLFWYQQALGQGPEFLTYFQNEAQLDKSGLPSDRFFAERPEGSVSTLKIQRTQQEDSAVYLCASSLDRDRGVLSYGYTFGSGTRLTVV.